The present T cell receptor (beta chain) was sequenced within a study of technical replicates of blood from several donors. Germline V gives CDR1 SEHNR, CDR2 FQNEAQ (reference sequence). The J segment lost 5 bases and the V segment lost 3 bases, leaving 6 bases of the junction unmatched. The CDR3 contains 15 residues. Only in-frame clones appear in the TCRdb table, and some are missing; sequencing was by immunoSEQ multiplex PCR. The data contain about 80,000 clones, 90% to 95% of them seen just once; the ten biggest clones take up around 0.37%. Sequenced sample: T cells isolated from PBMCs. This sequence joins TRBV7-9 and TRBJ2-1; TRBD1 matches at 8 bases. The source of this sequence is a human donor in good health. The CDR3 DNA reads TGTGCCAGCAGCTTCGGACAGGGCGAAGACAATGAGCAGTTCTTC. Its translation is CASSFGQGEDNEQFF.